What follows is one T cell receptor beta chain and its context. This clonotype was detected a few times. Its binding antigen is unknown. It has no much larger one-base neighbor in the sample; base qualities were not kept. This sample stems from a study of T cells after yellow fever vaccination (dated by TCRdb to about 2019). In terms of the full investigation: The SMART-Seq v4 Ultra Low Input RNA kit was used to prepare libraries from fractions with low cell numbers. To track T-cell clones before and after primary and booster YFV17D yellow fever vaccination, bulk TCR alpha and beta repertoires were sequenced longitudinally. Two healthy male donors made up the cohort, one aged 18 to 30 years and the other aged 30 to 40 years. Blood was collected at multiple timepoints before and after primary and secondary immunization, and bulk PBMC replicates and cell subsets were isolated.

The sequencing machine was an Illumina NovaSeq 6000. TCR cDNA was synthesized by 5'RACE template switching, through which a universal primer site and unique molecular identifiers were introduced. Priming for cDNA synthesis came from both the TCR alpha and TCR beta constant segments. Libraries were amplified in two PCR steps, with sample barcodes and sequencing adapters added in the second step. Libraries were sequenced on Illumina HiSeq 2500 (2x100 bp) or NovaSeq (2x150 bp). The original pipeline was this. MIGEC handled demultiplexing of reads and collapsing into UMI consensus sequences, while MiXCR performed V(D)J alignment. Vaccine-responding clonotypes were identified with edgeR using replicate PBMC samples, with FDR below 0.01 and a log2 fold change above 5 up to day 15 being required. CD4 or CD8 identity was assigned to each bulk clonotype according to whether the clonotype was present at higher abundance in the sequenced CD4 repertoire or the sequenced CD8 repertoire. TCRdb reanalyzed the raw reads on its own, using fastp at Q25 for trimming and MiXCR for clone calling, and kept in-frame beta chains. Rows matching on CDR3 protein sequence are summarized as one entry with the most common DNA and genes. TCRdb's processing, not the study's, gives the V and J calls here. Across this sample there are fewer than 500,000 distinct CDR3 sequences, with 18% seen only once. The ten largest account for 15% to 20% of the sample.

Results and caveats for the whole study, not just this receptor: The secondary T-cell response was weaker than the primary response but faster, peaking on day 5 instead of day 15. Computational filtering was needed because FACS-sorted repertoires could contain abundant contaminating clonotypes from the bulk population. Most clones expanded after primary vaccination (roughly 96% of CD4 and roughly 90% of CD8) were re-detected after the booster, suggesting that broad memory maintenance occurred. A small share of clonotypes occurred in both CD4 and CD8 compartments, likely arising from convergent recombination. Because the study included only a couple of donors, the extent to which the findings can be generalized is limited.

The treatment or condition label, read with the paper, signifies: live attenuated yellow fever vaccine strain. At each blood-draw timepoint, two biological replicates of bulk PBMCs were obtained. PBMCs were isolated from peripheral blood using a standard Ficoll-Paque protocol. TriZol was used to extract RNA from bulk PBMCs, CD4 and CD8 fractions, and dextramer-positive and dextramer-negative fractions. From the germline V gene, CDR1 is ENHRY and CDR2 is SYGVKD. Relative to germline, V is 4 bases shorter and J is 4 bases shorter, with 11 bases between their ends. From cysteine to valine, the CDR3 is 13 amino acids long. The entry retains the CDR3 DNA only, 39 bases that are in frame from base 1.

The sequence is built from TRBV10-3 and TRBJ2-7, with the D gene too uncertain to name. The clonotype comes from a young man who received the YFV17D yellow fever vaccine. The material was PBMCs, obtained before the yellow fever booster vaccination. The CDR3 reads CAISGGSQYEQYV. The sequenced DNA is TGTGCCATCAGTGGAGGTTCCCAATACGAGCAGTACGTC.